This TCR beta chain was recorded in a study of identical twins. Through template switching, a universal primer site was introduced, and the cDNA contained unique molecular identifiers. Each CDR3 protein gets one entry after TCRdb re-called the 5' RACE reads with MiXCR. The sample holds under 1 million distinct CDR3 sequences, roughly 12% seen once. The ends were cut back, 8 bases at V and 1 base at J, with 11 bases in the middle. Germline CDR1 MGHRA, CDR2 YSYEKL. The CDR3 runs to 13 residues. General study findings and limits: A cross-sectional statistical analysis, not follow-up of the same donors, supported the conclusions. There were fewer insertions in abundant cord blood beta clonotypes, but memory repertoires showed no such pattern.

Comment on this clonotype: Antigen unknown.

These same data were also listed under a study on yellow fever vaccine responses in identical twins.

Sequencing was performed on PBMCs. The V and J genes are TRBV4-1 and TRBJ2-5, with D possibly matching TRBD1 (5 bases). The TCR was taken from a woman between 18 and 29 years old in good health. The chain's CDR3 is CASQGHLQETQYF. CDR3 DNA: TGCGCCAGCCAAGGACACCTCCAAGAGACCCAGTACTTC.